This TCR beta chain was recorded in a study of blood T cell repertoires in COVID-19. Overall study: PBMCs, B-cell-depleted T cells, or T cells provided the cDNA or gDNA that made up the material.

Authors' data handling: Reference gene primers were amplified, and this amplification served to estimate nucleated cell counts. Profiling relied on immunoSEQ multiplex PCR, and the TCRdb table lists in-frame clones only, not all of them. V and J calls and clone size are as listed in that table; D and trimming were resolved from the DNA. The data contain 240,000 or so clones, approximately 91% of them singletons. This clone was observed at least ten times. The sequence came from a woman aged 30 to 39 with acute or convalescent COVID-19. The specimen was peripheral blood.

The CDR3 loop is CATAGTGYNEQFF. DNA of the CDR3: TGTGCCACCGCCGGGACTGGCTACAATGAGCAGTTCTTC. The V and J genes are TRBV19 and TRBJ2-1; TRBD2 might be the D (6 bases). The CDR3 totals 13 residues. The germline V and J ends were trimmed by 10 bases and 3 bases, with 13 bases remaining between them. The germline gives CDR1 LNHDA, CDR2 SQIVND (reference sequence).